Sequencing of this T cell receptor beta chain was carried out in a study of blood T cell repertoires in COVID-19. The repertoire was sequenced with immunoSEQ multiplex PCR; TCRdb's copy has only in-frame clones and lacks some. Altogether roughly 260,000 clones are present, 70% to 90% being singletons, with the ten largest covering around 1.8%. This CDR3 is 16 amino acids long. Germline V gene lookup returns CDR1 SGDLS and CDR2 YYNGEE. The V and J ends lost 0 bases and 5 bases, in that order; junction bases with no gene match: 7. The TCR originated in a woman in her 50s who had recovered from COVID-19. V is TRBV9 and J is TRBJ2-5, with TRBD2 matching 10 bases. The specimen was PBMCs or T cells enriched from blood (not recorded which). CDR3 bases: TGTGCCAGCAGCGTAGCAGCGGGAGGGCCTTGGGAGACCCAGTACTTC. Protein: CASSVAAGGPWETQYF.